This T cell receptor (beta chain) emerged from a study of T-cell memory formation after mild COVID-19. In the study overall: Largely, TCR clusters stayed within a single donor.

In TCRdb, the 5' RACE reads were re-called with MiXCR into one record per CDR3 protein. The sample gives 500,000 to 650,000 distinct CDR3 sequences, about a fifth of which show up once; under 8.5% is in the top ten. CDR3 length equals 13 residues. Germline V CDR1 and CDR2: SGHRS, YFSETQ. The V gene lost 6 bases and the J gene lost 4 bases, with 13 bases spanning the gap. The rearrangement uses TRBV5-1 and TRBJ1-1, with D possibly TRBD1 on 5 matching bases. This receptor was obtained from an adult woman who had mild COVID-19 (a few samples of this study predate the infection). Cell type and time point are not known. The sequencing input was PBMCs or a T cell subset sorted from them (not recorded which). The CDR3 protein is CASTAARGTEAFF. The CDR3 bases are TGCGCCAGCACAGCGGCGAGGGGCACTGAAGCTTTCTTT. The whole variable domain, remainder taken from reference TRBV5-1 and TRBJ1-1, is KAGVTQTPRYLIKTRGQQVTLSCSPISGHRSVSWYQQTPGQGLQFLFEYFSETQRNKGNFPGRFSGRQFSNSRSEMNVSTLELGDSALYLCASTAARGTEAFFGQGTRLTVV.